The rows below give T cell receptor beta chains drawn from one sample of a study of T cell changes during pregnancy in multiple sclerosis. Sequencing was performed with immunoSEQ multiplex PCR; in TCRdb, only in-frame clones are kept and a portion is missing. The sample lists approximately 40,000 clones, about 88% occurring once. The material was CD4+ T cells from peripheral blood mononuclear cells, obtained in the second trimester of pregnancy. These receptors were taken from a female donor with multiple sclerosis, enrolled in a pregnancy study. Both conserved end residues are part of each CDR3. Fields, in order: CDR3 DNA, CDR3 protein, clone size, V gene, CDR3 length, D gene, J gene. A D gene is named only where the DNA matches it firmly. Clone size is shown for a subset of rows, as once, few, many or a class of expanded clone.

TGTGCCAGCAGCCGGGACAGGGCCTCCTACGAGCAGTACTTC | CASSRDRASYEQYF | NA | TRBV5-4 | 14 | TRBD1 | TRBJ2-7
TGTGCCAGCAGCCCGACTGGTCTCGGCGGGGAGCTGTTTTTT | CASSPTGLGGELFF | few | TRBV14 | 14 | NA | TRBJ2-2
TGTGCCAGCAGAGAAGTTACTAGCGGGAGCACCGGGGAGCTGTTTTTT | CASREVTSGSTGELFF | NA | TRBV7-9 | 16 | TRBD2 | TRBJ2-2
TGCGCCAGCAGCTTGGACAGGCCTACCAGGGGGAACACTGAAGCTTTCTTT | CASSLDRPTRGNTEAFF | NA | TRBV5-1 | 17 | NA | TRBJ1-1
TGTGCCAGCAGTGAATACGGTGTCTATGGCTACACCTTC | CASSEYGVYGYTF | NA | TRBV6-1 | 13 | NA | TRBJ1-2
TGTGCCAGTAGTTTCCCGGGACAGGGGGCTCCTGAAGCTTTCTTT | CASSFPGQGAPEAFF | NA | TRBV19 | 15 | TRBD1 | TRBJ1-1
TGTGCCTGGGACGTAAGGGGCAGGTATTCACCCCTCCACTTT | CAWDVRGRYSPLHF | NA | TRBV30 | 14 | NA | TRBJ1-6
TGTGCCAGCAGTTTTAGGGGCGTAGGAAACACCATATATTTT | CASSFRGVGNTIYF | once | TRBV28 | 14 | NA | TRBJ1-3
TGTGCCAGCAGACTTTTGACAGGGGGAACCTATCAGCCCCAGCATTTT | CASRLLTGGTYQPQHF | NA | TRBV2 | 16 | TRBD1 | TRBJ1-5
TGTGCCAGCAGCTTTCGGGGGGCTAGCGAGAACATTCAGTACTTC | CASSFRGASENIQYF | NA | TRBV5-5 | 15 | NA | TRBJ2-4
TGTGCCAGCTCCCCGGGACTGAGCTCCTACAATGAGCAGTTCTTC | CASSPGLSSYNEQFF | NA | TRBV14 | 15 | NA | TRBJ2-1
TGTGCCAGTAGAGCTAGCGGTATTGATGAAGCTTTCTTT | CASRASGIDEAFF | few | TRBV19 | 13 | NA | TRBJ1-1
TGTGCCAGCAGTGAAGATTTTGGCCGGGGGGCTTTCTTT | CASSEDFGRGAFF | NA | TRBV6-1 | 13 | NA | TRBJ1-1
TGTGCCAGCTCACCACCGAGGGTGAGCGGGAGGGTAAACCAAGAGACCCAGTACTTC | CASSPPRVSGRVNQETQYF | NA | TRBV18 | 19 | TRBD2 | TRBJ2-5
TGCGCCAGCAGATCTGGACTAGCGGGAGGGCGTAGCGGGGAGCTGTTTTTT | CASRSGLAGGRSGELFF | NA | TRBV5-1 | 17 | TRBD2 | TRBJ2-2
TGTGCCAGCAGTGTTCAGGGGGCTGCCTCGAAAGCTTTCTTT | CASSVQGAASKAFF | once | TRBV6-1 | 14 | TRBD1 | TRBJ1-1
TGTGCCAGCAGTTACTCATACGGGATTAATGAGCAGTTCTTC | CASSYSYGINEQFF | NA | TRBV6-5 | 14 | NA | TRBJ2-1
TGTGCCAGCCACCAGGGGCGGTCGGCGGCCGGGGAGCTGTTTTTT | CASHQGRSAAGELFF | NA | TRBV6-1 | 15 | NA | TRBJ2-2
TGTGCCAGCAGCCAAAGATCCCCTAGCGCAGATACGCAGTATTTT | CASSQRSPSADTQYF | NA | TRBV14 | 15 | NA | TRBJ2-3
TGTGCCAGCAAGGACTTATCCCGCAATCAGCCCCAGCATTTT | CASKDLSRNQPQHF | NA | TRBV28 | 14 | NA | TRBJ1-5
TGTGCTAGCAGCTTGGCAGGGACAGGGGAGCAGTACTTC | CASSLAGTGEQYF | NA | TRBV7-7 | 13 | TRBD1 | TRBJ2-7
TGTGCCAGCAAGGACAGGGGTAGGGAGACCCAGTACTTC | CASKDRGRETQYF | NA | TRBV19 | 13 | TRBD1 | TRBJ2-5
TGTGCCAGCAGTTTTGGCACAGGGTCAGGCGGGGCCAACGTCCTGACTTTC | CASSFGTGSGGANVLTF | NA | TRBV28 | 17 | NA | TRBJ2-6
TGCAGCGTTGGAGGCGGGGGCTACGAGCAGTACTTC | CSVGGGGYEQYF | once | TRBV29-1 | 12 | TRBD2 | TRBJ2-7
TGTGCCAGTAGTACCTTTAGCGGGCCTACCTACGAGCAGTACTTC | CASSTFSGPTYEQYF | NA | TRBV19 | 15 | TRBD2 | TRBJ2-7
TGTGCCAGTAGTAAGAAAGGGGGTGGCTACACCTTC | CASSKKGGGYTF | NA | TRBV19 | 12 | NA | TRBJ1-2
TGCAGCGTTGGGACAGGGGAATCGGAGCAGTTCTTC | CSVGTGESEQFF | NA | TRBV29-1 | 12 | TRBD1 | TRBJ2-1
TGTGCCACCAGCAGAGATGGACAGTACGAGCAGTACTTC | CATSRDGQYEQYF | NA | TRBV15 | 13 | NA | TRBJ2-7
TGCGCCAGCAGCCAAACAGGGAACGAAAAACTGTTTTTT | CASSQTGNEKLFF | NA | TRBV4-1 | 13 | NA | TRBJ1-4
TGTGCCAGCAGCCGGACAGGCACCTCTGGGGCCAACGTCCTGACTTTC | CASSRTGTSGANVLTF | once | TRBV28 | 16 | TRBD1 | TRBJ2-6
TGCGCCAGCAGCCCTGGGGCGTTGGGTGAGACCCAGTACTTC | CASSPGALGETQYF | NA | TRBV5-1 | 14 | NA | TRBJ2-5
TGTGCCAGTAGTCCTTTAGCGGGAGGAAATGAGCAGTTCTTC | CASSPLAGGNEQFF | few | TRBV19 | 14 | TRBD2 | TRBJ2-1